Shown below are 25 T cell receptor beta chains from a single sample sequenced in a study of T-cell reconstitution after alpha-beta-depleted transplantation in children. TCRbeta library construction was performed incorporating unique molecular identifiers. TCRdb recomputed calls from the PCR reads with MiXCR, one row per CDR3 protein. The profile shows 250,000 to 350,000 distinct CDR3 sequences, 9.9% of them singletons. Source: PBMCs from the stem cell graft donor, taken from the stem cell graft. The source of these receptors is a human donor who donated a stem cell graft to a child with SCID.

There are a few counts of this clonotype. The CDR3 bases are TGTGCCAGCAGCTTAACGGGTCCGGGCCTTGGGGCCGATACGCAGTATTTT. Residues: CASSLTGPGLGADTQYF. The V gene is TRBV7-8, the J gene TRBJ2-3; D is perhaps TRBD1 (5 bases). V lost 2 bases, J lost 6 bases, and 21 bases lay in between. The CDR3 is 17 residues long. CDR1 SGHVS and CDR2 FQNEAQ come from the germline V gene.

The chain uses TRBV9 and TRBJ1-6; TRBD1 might be the D (6 bases). This CDR3 has 17 residues. Per the germline V gene, CDR1 is SGDLS and CDR2 is YYNGEE. V was clipped by 0 bases and J by 10 bases, with 20 bases between them. DNA of the CDR3: TGTGCCAGCAGCGTAGGGCCCAGGGGCAAAAAGGAATCACCCCTCCACTTT. Its protein is CASSVGPRGKKESPLHF.

This clonotype turned up a few times. The rearrangement joins TRBV2 to TRBJ2-1; TRBD2 matches 8 bases. The CDR3 is 15 amino acids. The trim removed 7 bases at V and 9 bases at J, leaving 14 bases unmatched. CDR1 is SNHLY and CDR2 is FYNNEI in the germline V gene. The CDR3 sequence: CASTTGGVETPEQFF. The CDR3 nucleotides read TGTGCCAGCACTACGGGGGGGGTAGAAACTCCTGAGCAGTTCTTC.

The chain uses TRBV7-9 and TRBJ2-7; D gene unclear. CDR3 length: 12 residues. Trimming left V 5 bases short and J 7 bases short, with 12 bases between. In germline, CDR1 is SEHNR, CDR2 FQNEAQ (reference sequence). In DNA, the CDR3 is TGTGCCAGCAGCCCCCGCGCACAAGAGCAGTACTTC. This sequence encodes CASSPRAQEQYF.

This clonotype was seen a few times. The chain couples TRBV3-1 to TRBJ2-1; 10 nucleotides match TRBD2. The CDR3 contains 15 residues. V shed 4 bases, J shed 6 bases, and the junction held 6 bases outside the gene matches. Germline V gene sequence: CDR1 LGHDT, CDR2 YNNKEL (reference sequence). The CDR3 DNA follows: TGTGCCAGCAGCCCCAGCGGGGGGGGCGTCAATGAGCAGTTCTTC. Residues: CASSPSGGGVNEQFF.

This clonotype was observed a handful of times. The chain employs TRBV20-1 and TRBJ2-4, with D perhaps matching TRBD1 (6 bases). Germline V gene lookup returns CDR1 DFQATT and CDR2 SNEGSKA (reference sequence). The CDR3 consists of 13 residues. The V and J ends lost 5 bases and 3 bases respectively, with 11 bases between them. The CDR3, as DNA: TGCAGTGCTTACAGGGTGGGCAAAAACATTCAGTACTTC. Its protein product is CSAYRVGKNIQYF.

CDR3 in amino acids: CASSLAAENEQFF. DNA of the CDR3: TGTGCCAGCAGCTTAGCGGCAGAGAATGAGCAGTTCTTC. This chain connects TRBV7-2 to TRBJ2-1; D call uncertain. This CDR3 comprises 13 residues. Germline V gives CDR1 SGHTA, CDR2 FQGNSA. The V end was cut by 0 bases, the J end by 7 bases, with 7 bases between.

This clonotype was picked up many times. The chain recombines TRBV14 with TRBJ2-1, with 10 bases fitting TRBD1. Germline V lookup: CDR1 SGHDN, CDR2 FVKESK. The length of the CDR3 is 15 residues. Trimming removed 3 bases from V and 8 bases from J; junction bases left unmatched: 7. In nucleotides, the CDR3 is TGTGCCAGCAGCCACCCGACAGGGGGCGGGGATGAGCAGTTCTTC. Its protein product is CASSHPTGGGDEQFF.

The V and J genes are TRBV7-9 and TRBJ2-7; no reliable D call. V lost 5 bases and J lost 0, with 8 bases in between. Germline CDR1 is SEHNR and CDR2 is FQNEAQ (reference sequence). This CDR3 region has 13 residues. CDR3 region: CASSLDTSYEQYF. CDR3 DNA sequence: TGTGCCAGCAGCCTAGACACCTCCTACGAGCAGTACTTC.

This clonotype was counted only a few times. The gene calls are TRBV7-9 and TRBJ1-1; 10 bases agree with TRBD1. Germline CDR1 and CDR2: SEHNR and FQNEAQ (reference sequence). This CDR3 is built from 16 residues. The junction had 7 bases not matched to a gene; V was cut back by 5 bases and J by 1 base. The CDR3 reads CASSDDRGRGNTEAFF. CDR3 nucleotides: TGTGCCAGCAGCGACGACAGGGGGCGGGGGAACACTGAAGCTTTCTTT.

This clonotype was recorded a few times. The gene calls are TRBV7-9 and TRBJ2-1, with 12 bases lining up with TRBD2. The V gene's germline CDR1 is SEHNR and CDR2 FQNEAQ (reference sequence). J gave up 9 bases and V 4 bases, and 13 bases lay outside the gene matches. The CDR3 sequence is 17 residues long. CDR3 nucleotides: TGTGCCAGCAGCTCCCGACTAGCGGGGGCCTTAGGGAGTGAGCAGTTCTTC. The encoded protein is CASSSRLAGALGSEQFF.

This clonotype was recorded a few times. The rearrangement links TRBV7-2 to TRBJ2-7; D gene ambiguous. The CDR3 extends over 17 amino acids. CDR1 and CDR2 from the germline V gene are SGHTA and FQGNSA. V was shortened by 4 bases and J by 4 bases, with 23 bases between the two germline ends. CDR3 sequence reads: CASSSPLIDPDHYEQYF. The CDR3 bases are TGTGCCAGCAGCTCACCTCTCATAGACCCTGACCATTACGAGCAGTACTTC.

Written as DNA, the CDR3 is TGCGCCAGCAATTTGGCTGTAGAGTCCTACAATGAGCAGTTCTTC. Its translation: CASNLAVESYNEQFF. The chain joins TRBV5-1 to TRBJ2-1; D is unresolved. V was pared by 6 bases and J by 1 base, with 14 bases between. This CDR3 has 15 residues. Germline V gene lookup returns CDR1 SGHRS and CDR2 YFSETQ.

This clonotype was detected ten times or more. Relative to the germline gene, one junction end is altered; a read error may explain this. V is TRBV5-1 and J is TRBJ2-5, with D hard to call. Germline V CDR1 and CDR2: SGHRS, YFSETQ. The CDR3 runs to 13 residues. CDR3 residues: CASSLAAQETQYF. CDR3 nucleotide sequence: TGTGCCAGCAGCCTGGCGGCCCAAGAGACCCAGTACTTC.

This clonotype was found many times. The CDR3 loop is CAISEAPGETQYF. DNA of the CDR3: TGTGCCATCAGTGAGGCACCCGGGGAGACCCAGTACTTC. The rearrangement joins TRBV10-3 to TRBJ2-5; D remains ambiguous. Germline V gives CDR1 ENHRY, CDR2 SYGVKD. Trimming took 2 bases from V and 5 from J, leaving 9 bases between them. The CDR3 runs 13 residues.

The chain combines TRBV6-1 with TRBJ1-6; D gene ambiguous. Germline lookup yields CDR1 MNHNS and CDR2 SASEGT. Trimming left V 2 bases short and J 8 bases short, with 7 bases between. This CDR3 region has 13 residues. In nucleotides, the CDR3 is TGTGCCAGCAGTGAATTAACCGATTCACCCCTCCACTTT. Protein sequence: CASSELTDSPLHF.

At least ten counts were recorded for this clonotype. This rearrangement joins TRBV5-6 to TRBJ1-5, with D perhaps matching TRBD1 (5 bases). The germline V gene encodes CDR1 SGHDT and CDR2 YYEEEE. The germline V and J ends were trimmed by 4 bases and 2 bases, with 10 bases remaining between them. The CDR3 length is 14 residues. The CDR3 DNA is TGTGCCAGCAGCCCCAGGGAAGGCAATCAGCCCCAGCATTTT. Encoded protein: CASSPREGNQPQHF.

This clonotype was found many times. The rearrangement joins TRBV29-1 to TRBJ2-2; D is perhaps TRBD1 or TRBD2 (6 bases each). The CDR3 is 11 amino acids. Germline CDR1 and CDR2: SQVTM and ANQGSEA. Trimming took off 7 bases at V and 8 bases at J, with 11 bases between the two ends. The CDR3 spells CSAQGRGELFF. The CDR3 DNA reads as TGCAGCGCCCAGGGGAGGGGGGAGCTGTTTTTT.

The V call is TRBV5-1, the J call TRBJ2-4; unclear D gene. The V gene's germline CDR1 is SGHRS and CDR2 YFSETQ. The CDR3 covers 14 residues. Between the trimmed V and J ends, which lost 4 bases and 0 bases, there was a span of 8 bases. The CDR3 is CASSADLAKNIQYF. The CDR3 coding sequence is TGCGCCAGCAGCGCCGATCTAGCCAAAAACATTCAGTACTTC.

This clonotype has more than one count but fewer than ten. V and J are TRBV12-3 or TRBV12-4 and TRBJ1-2, with D maybe TRBD1 (5 bases). The CDR3 contains 12 residues. The V gene lost 6 bases and the J gene lost 2 bases, with 7 bases spanning the gap. The CDR3 DNA is TGTGCCAGCAGCGGGGGAAACTATGGCTACACCTTC. Its protein is CASSGGNYGYTF.

This clonotype occurred a few times. The chain combines TRBV11-2 with TRBJ2-1, with a possible D match to TRBD2 (5 bases). Per germline, CDR1 SGHAT and CDR2 FQNNGV. V lost 2 bases, J lost 8 bases, and 13 bases lay in between. The CDR3 has 14 amino acids. The CDR3 nucleotides are TGTGCCAGCAGCTTATTCGACTACCGGGATGAGCAGTTCTTC. Translating gives CASSLFDYRDEQFF.

This clonotype was seen only a few times. This sequence joins TRBV20-1 and TRBJ1-6, with a possible D match to TRBD1 (6 bases). The CDR3 consists of 16 residues. V was clipped by 2 bases and J by 5 bases, with 16 bases between them. The germline V gene encodes CDR1 DFQATT and CDR2 SNEGSKA (reference sequence). In DNA, the CDR3 is TGCAGTGCTAGATCCCCCCCCAGGGGAAATAATTCACCCCTCCACTTT. It specifies CSARSPPRGNNSPLHF.

This clonotype came up a few times. The rearrangement uses TRBV14 and TRBJ2-7; D call uncertain. Trimming took 1 base from V and 3 from J, leaving 19 bases between them. The CDR3 length is 17 residues. Germline CDR1 SGHDN, CDR2 FVKESK. This chain's CDR3 is CASSQAPHLPQLYEQYF. The CDR3 DNA is TGTGCCAGCAGCCAAGCCCCCCATCTCCCCCAACTCTACGAGCAGTACTTC.

In this sample, this clonotype turned up many times. The chain employs TRBV5-1 and TRBJ2-7, with 7 positions matching TRBD1. CDR1 is SGHRS and CDR2 is YFSETQ in the germline V gene. CDR3 length: 13 residues. Trimming removed 4 bases from V and 2 bases from J; junction bases left unmatched: 3. The CDR3 protein is CASSGGQTYEQYF. In nucleotides, the CDR3 is TGCGCCAGCAGCGGGGGACAGACCTACGAGCAGTACTTC.

The chain uses TRBV18 and TRBJ1-2; D is unresolved. CDR3 length: 13 residues. Germline CDR1 KGHSH, CDR2 LQKENI. V shed 5 bases and J shed 6 bases, with 13 bases lying between them. The DNA for the CDR3 is TGTGCCAGCTCATCGGTTACGGGGAATGGCTACACCTTC. It specifies CASSSVTGNGYTF. Full variable domain (outside the CDR3, taken from reference TRBV18 and TRBJ1-2): NAGVMQNPRHLVRRRGQEARLRCSPMKGHSHVYWYRQLPEEGLKFMVYLQKENIIDESGMPKERFSAEFPKEGPSILRIQQVVRGDSAAYFCASSSVTGNGYTFGSGTRLTVV.